The T cell receptor (beta chain) under discussion was sequenced for a study of blood T cell repertoires in COVID-19. Across the whole study: PBMCs, B-cell-depleted T cells, or T cells were the source of the cDNA or gDNA that made up the material.

Method: immunoSEQ multiplex PCR; TCRdb's copy keeps in-frame clones and lacks some. The sample lists roughly 150,000 clones, more than 85% occurring once. This CDR3 has 14 residues. In germline, CDR1 is MDHEN, CDR2 SYDVKM. The V and J ends lost 4 bases and 1 base respectively, with 10 bases between them. The chain links TRBV28 to TRBJ1-1; D possibly corresponds to TRBD1 (5 bases). The receptor was isolated from a woman of 80 years or more with COVID-19, enrolled during active disease. Sequences were obtained from peripheral blood. The CDR3 region has the DNA TGTGCCAGCAGTTACATAACAGGGAACACTGAAGCTTTCTTT. Amino acid sequence: CASSYITGNTEAFF.